Sequencing of this T cell receptor beta chain was carried out in a study of chemoradiotherapy in HPV16-positive cancers. Study-wide results and limits: For HPV16-positive patients, expanding HPV-responsive T cells associated with longer recurrence-free survival. Candidate HPV-specific clones and E7-related TCR motifs grew in tumor during treatment.

From germline, CDR1 is SEHNR and CDR2 FQNEAQ (reference sequence). The ends were cut back, 1 base at V and 7 bases at J, with 7 bases in the middle. The CDR3 consists of 13 residues. Repeated repertoire sampling spanned the course of chemoradiotherapy. Worth noting for this clone: Antigen specificity is unknown.

TCRdb's copy holds only in-frame clones and misses some; the assay was immunoSEQ multiplex PCR. The repertoire includes tens of thousands of clones, more than 80% of them detected once, and less than 6% sits in the top ten. The source material was blood, sampled from a patient who underwent chemoradiotherapy. The sequence was obtained from a human donor with HPV-associated anogenital cancer. The chain combines TRBV7-9 with TRBJ2-2; no reliable D call. For the CDR3, the DNA is TGTGCCAGCAGCTTAGGGTCGGTCGGGGAGCTGTTTTTT. Translating it yields CASSLGSVGELFF.